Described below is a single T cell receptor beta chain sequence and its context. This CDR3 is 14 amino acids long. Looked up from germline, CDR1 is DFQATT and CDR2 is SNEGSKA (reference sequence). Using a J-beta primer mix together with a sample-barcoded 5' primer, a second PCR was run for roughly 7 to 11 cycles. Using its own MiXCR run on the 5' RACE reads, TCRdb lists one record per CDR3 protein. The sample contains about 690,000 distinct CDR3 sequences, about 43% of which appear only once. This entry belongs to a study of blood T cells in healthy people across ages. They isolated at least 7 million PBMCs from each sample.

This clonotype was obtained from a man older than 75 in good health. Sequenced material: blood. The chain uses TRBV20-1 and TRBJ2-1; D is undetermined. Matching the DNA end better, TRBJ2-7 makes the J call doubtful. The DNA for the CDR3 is TGCAGTGCTAGAGTAAAGCTAGGGTACAATGAGCAGTACTTC. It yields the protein CSARVKLGYNEQYF.